The rows below give T cell receptor beta chains drawn from one sample of a study of radiotherapy plus CTLA-4 blockade in lung cancer. Some clones are missing from TCRdb's copy, which holds only in-frame ones; the method was immunoSEQ multiplex PCR. This repertoire shows 120,000 or so clones, 85% to 90% found once; its top ten account for under 8%. Sequences were derived from peripheral blood, sampled from a patient treated with radiotherapy plus ipilimumab. The receptors stem from a human donor with non-small cell lung cancer that progressed on radiotherapy plus ipilimumab. The CDR3 runs from the conserved cysteine through the conserved F or W. D genes are given only for firm matches. Clone size is given for some rows only: seen once, a few or many times, or a class if the clone is expanded.

d_call	v_call	clone_size	j_call	cdr3_aa	cdr3_nt
-	TRBV5-1	-	TRBJ1-3	CASSLAGATGNTIYF	TGCGCCAGCAGCTTGGCGGGGGCTACTGGAAACACCATATATTTT
-	TRBV13	few	TRBJ1-4	CASSTRHMGNEKLFF	TGTGCCAGCAGCACCCGACACATGGGGAATGAAAAACTGTTTTTT
TRBD2	TRBV2	-	TRBJ2-7	CASRPGGGPAQYF	TGTGCCAGCAGACCTGGCGGGGGGCCCGCGCAGTACTTC
TRBD2	TRBV27	-	TRBJ2-5	CASSGTAKETQYF	TGTGCGAGTAGCGGGACCGCCAAAGAGACCCAGTACTTC
-	TRBV5-1	-	TRBJ1-3	CASSLLGDSGNTIYF	TGCGCCAGCAGCTTGTTGGGGGACTCTGGAAACACCATATATTTT
-	TRBV30	-	TRBJ2-5	CAWSGGMRTQYF	TGTGCCTGGAGTGGAGGTATGCGGACCCAGTACTTC
-	TRBV6-5	-	TRBJ1-1	CASSYGGLQAFF	TGTGCCAGCAGTTACGGGGGGCTACAAGCTTTCTTT
-	TRBV15	-	TRBJ1-2	CATSRGQNYGYTF	TGTGCCACCAGCAGAGGACAGAACTATGGCTACACCTTC
-	TRBV6-6	few	TRBJ1-3	CASSNGGSGNTIYF	TGTGCCAGCAGCAACGGTGGCTCTGGAAACACCATATATTTT
-	TRBV20-1	-	TRBJ1-1	CSASGVTEAFF	TGCAGTGCGAGCGGGGTCACTGAAGCTTTCTTT
-	TRBV30	-	TRBJ2-3	CAWSVLVRQYF	TGTGCCTGGAGTGTATTGGTCAGGCAGTATTTT
-	TRBV15	-	TRBJ2-1	CATSRGRARYNEQFF	TGTGCCACCAGCAGAGGGAGGGCCCGCTACAATGAGCAGTTCTTC
TRBD1	TRBV9	once	TRBJ2-1	CASSVGTGIYNGEQFF	TGTGCCAGCAGCGTGGGGACAGGTATCTACAATGGTGAGCAGTTCTTC
-	TRBV5-1	-	TRBJ2-5	CARPKVEFGQETQYF	TGCGCCAGACCAAAGGTGGAGTTCGGGCAAGAGACCCAGTACTTC
TRBD2	TRBV14	few	TRBJ2-7	CASSLAGASYEQYF	TGTGCCAGCAGCCTAGCGGGGGCCTCCTACGAGCAGTACTTC
-	TRBV6-1	-	TRBJ1-3	CASSEVQAGNTIYF	TGTGCCAGCAGTGAAGTCCAGGCTGGAAACACCATATATTTT
-	TRBV5-1	-	TRBJ2-2	CASSLDRADTGELFF	TGCGCCAGCAGCTTGGACAGGGCGGACACCGGGGAGCTGTTTTTT
TRBD2	TRBV7-8	-	TRBJ2-7	CASSAQLAGGTYEQYF	TGTGCCAGCAGCGCCCAACTAGCGGGAGGTACCTACGAGCAGTACTTC
-	TRBV20-1	-	TRBJ2-5	CSARAAETQYF	TGCAGTGCTAGGGCCGCAGAGACCCAGTACTTC
-	TRBV19	few	TRBJ1-4	CASSPAATNEKLFF	TGTGCCAGTAGCCCGGCCGCAACTAATGAAAAACTGTTTTTT
-	TRBV10-3	-	TRBJ2-7	CAISAAVMDEQYF	TGTGCCATCAGTGCTGCGGTTATGGACGAGCAGTACTTC
TRBD1	TRBV28	-	TRBJ1-2	CASRTGNYGYTF	TGTGCCAGCAGGACAGGGAACTATGGCTACACCTTC
-	TRBV28	-	TRBJ1-1	CASSPFRGTEAFF	TGTGCCAGCAGTCCCTTCCGGGGGACTGAAGCTTTCTTT
-	TRBV15	-	TRBJ2-1	CATSRDWGGYNEQFF	TGTGCCACCAGCAGGGACTGGGGCGGTTACAATGAGCAGTTCTTC
TRBD1	TRBV18	-	TRBJ2-3	CASSQGASSTDTQYF	TGTGCCAGCTCACAGGGGGCCTCTAGCACAGATACGCAGTATTTT
TRBD2	TRBV7-9	-	TRBJ2-7	CASRPSSGSFNEQYF	TGTGCCAGCAGGCCCTCTAGCGGGAGTTTCAACGAGCAGTACTTC
TRBD2	TRBV2	-	TRBJ2-3	CASSLLLAGGPGDTQYF	TGTGCCAGCAGTCTACTACTAGCGGGCGGGCCAGGAGATACGCAGTATTTT
-	TRBV7-9	-	TRBJ2-7	CASSLAPSTYEQYF	TGTGCCAGCAGCTTAGCGCCCTCCACCTACGAGCAGTACTTC
-	TRBV6-1	-	TRBJ2-1	CASSKWSAIPSEQFF	TGTGCCAGCAGTAAATGGTCGGCGATCCCTAGTGAGCAGTTCTTC
TRBD1	TRBV19	once	TRBJ2-1	CASSWDSPQFF	TGTGCCAGTAGCTGGGACAGTCCGCAGTTCTTC
-	TRBV30	-	TRBJ2-1	CAWSGRATYNEQFF	TGTGCCTGGAGTGGCCGCGCAACCTACAATGAGCAGTTCTTC
-	TRBV19	-	TRBJ2-1	CASRDRGANNEQFF	TGTGCCAGTAGGGATCGGGGAGCAAACAATGAGCAGTTCTTC
-	TRBV6-5	-	TRBJ2-3	CASSYVPADTQYF	TGTGCCAGCAGTTACGTCCCGGCAGATACGCAGTATTTT
-	TRBV5-5	-	TRBJ2-7	CASSIGRTNYEQYF	TGTGCCAGCAGCATAGGACGGACGAACTACGAGCAGTACTTC
-	TRBV18	once	TRBJ2-5	CASSRGVQVQETQYF	TGTGCCAGCTCACGGGGCGTTCAGGTACAAGAGACCCAGTACTTC